Presented here are 19 T cell receptor beta chains from one specimen sequenced in a study of cytomegalovirus exposure and HLA in healthy donors. With 60 Vbeta and 13 Jbeta primers, the PCR was carried out. Method: immunoSEQ multiplex PCR; TCRdb's copy keeps in-frame clones and lacks some. The sample yields some 74,000 clones, 60% to 75% seen once. Sequenced input: PBMCs. The receptors stem from a man in his forties in good health and CMV-seropositive.

This sequence joins TRBV4-3 and TRBJ2-3; D is possibly TRBD2 (7 bases). Trimming cost V 0 bases and J 6 bases, with 19 bases left between them. Germline lookup yields CDR1 LGHNA and CDR2 YSLEER. The CDR3 has 17 amino acids. CDR3 protein: CASSQDPWGGRRDTQYF. CDR3 DNA: TGCGCCAGCAGCCAAGATCCGTGGGGGGGCCGAAGGGATACGCAGTATTTT.

This clone was seen a few times. CDR3 sequence: CASRPGDSISSEQYF. The CDR3 bases are TGTGCCAGCAGGCCCGGGGACTCCATCTCTTCCGAGCAGTACTTC. V is TRBV28 and J is TRBJ2-7, with TRBD2 as a possible D gene (6 bases). Between the trimmed V and J ends, which lost 6 bases and 6 bases, there was a span of 21 bases. The CDR3 spans 15 residues. Germline lookup yields CDR1 MDHEN and CDR2 SYDVKM.

This clone was picked up many times. CDR3 sequence (DNA): TGTGCCAGCAGCATTAGGACTAGCGGGGATAACAATGAGCAGTTCTTC. Translated: CASSIRTSGDNNEQFF. The genes are TRBV7-9 and TRBJ2-1, with 12 bases fitting TRBD2. This CDR3 has 16 residues. Germline V gives CDR1 SEHNR, CDR2 FQNEAQ (reference sequence). V trimming: 5 bases; J trimming: 5 bases; junction bases outside the gene matches: 7. The whole variable domain, filled in from reference TRBV7-9 and TRBJ2-1, reads DTGVSQNPRHKITKRGQNVTFRCDPISEHNRLYWYRQTLGQGPEFLTYFQNEAQLEKSRLLSDRFSAERPKGSFSTLEIQRTEQGDSAMYLCASSIRTSGDNNEQFFGPGTRLTVL.

Only a few counts were recorded for this clone. This sequence joins TRBV9 and TRBJ2-2; no definite D call. Trimming shortened V by 4 bases and J by 3 bases, and 4 bases separated the two germline ends. The CDR3 has 12 amino acids. Germline loops: CDR1 SGDLS, CDR2 YYNGEE. CDR3 sequence reads: CASSPYTGELFF. CDR3 nucleotide sequence: TGTGCCAGCAGCCCATACACCGGGGAGCTGTTTTTT. Filled out from reference TRBV9 and TRBJ2-2, the complete variable domain reads DSGVTQTPKHLITATGQRVTLRCSPRSGDLSVYWYQQSLDQGLQFLIQYYNGEERAKGNILERFSAQQFPDLHSELNLSSLELGDSALYFCASSPYTGELFFGEGSRLTVL.

This clone was picked up a small number of times. The rearrangement uses TRBV29-1 and TRBJ2-1, with TRBD1 matching 7 bases. The CDR3 consists of 12 residues. CDR1 and CDR2 (germline): SQVTM, ANQGSEA. With V trimmed by 6 bases and J by 8 bases, 7 bases remained unmatched. CDR3 in amino acids: CSVIRDSYEQFF. Here the CDR3 DNA reads TGCAGCGTGATCCGGGACAGCTATGAGCAGTTCTTC.

The V gene is TRBV19, the J gene TRBJ2-6; possibly TRBD2 for D (6 bases). The germline CDR1 and CDR2 sequences are LNHDA and SQIVND (reference sequence). The CDR3 is made up of 16 amino acids. V shed 8 bases and J shed 2 bases, with 16 bases lying between them. CDR3 nucleotides: TGTGCCAGTTGGGACTGGAGGACCCCTGGGGCCAACGTCCTGACTTTC. Translation gives CASWDWRTPGANVLTF.

The gene calls are TRBV7-9 and TRBJ1-1; D unresolved. Germline V gives CDR1 SEHNR, CDR2 FQNEAQ (reference sequence). The length of the CDR3 is 14 residues. The V gene lost 5 bases and the J gene lost 2 bases, with 12 bases spanning the gap. CDR3 in amino acids: CASSPKLRNTEAFF. The CDR3, as DNA: TGTGCCAGCAGCCCTAAATTGAGAAACACTGAAGCTTTCTTT.

V and J are TRBV27 and TRBJ2-2; possibly TRBD1 for D (5 bases). Trimming removed 6 bases at V and 6 bases at J, with 11 bases between. The CDR3 consists of 13 residues. Germline CDR1 reads MNHEY; CDR2 reads SMNVEV (reference sequence). The CDR3 DNA follows: TGTGCCAGCAGACCAGGGCACCCCGGGGAGCTGTTTTTT. Translating gives CASRPGHPGELFF.

The gene calls are TRBV6-5 and TRBJ1-1; 8 bases match TRBD1. With V trimmed by 3 bases and J by 10 bases, 13 bases remained unmatched. This CDR3 comprises 15 residues. The germline gives CDR1 MNHEY, CDR2 SVGAGI. The CDR3 nucleotides are TGTGCCAGCAGTTATCAAAAAGGGACAGGACCTGGAGCTTTCTTT. Residues: CASSYQKGTGPGAFF.

This clone was observed a few times. This chain uses TRBV7-2 with TRBJ2-3, with 8 bases aligning to TRBD2. From germline, CDR1 is SGHTA and CDR2 FQGNSA. V shed 3 bases and J 2 bases; nucleotides not matched to a gene: 7. There are 16 residues in the CDR3. The CDR3 bases are TGTGCCAGCAGCTTTAGCGGGACCAAACTCACAGATACGCAGTATTTT. The encoded protein is CASSFSGTKLTDTQYF. The variable domain in full, completed from reference TRBV7-2 and TRBJ2-3, reads GAGVSQSPSNKVTEKGKDVELRCDPISGHTALYWYRQSLGQGLEFLIYFQGNSAPDKSGLPSDRFSAERTGGSVSTLTIQRTQQEDSAVYLCASSFSGTKLTDTQYFGPGTRLTVL.

The chain is built from TRBV6-5 and TRBJ1-2; D possibly corresponds to TRBD1 (5 bases). V lost 2 bases and J 2 bases, leaving 6 bases between the germline ends. The CDR3 is 13 amino acids. CDR1 and CDR2 (germline): MNHEY, SVGAGI. The CDR3 nucleotides are TGTGCCAGCAGTTACCGACAGAACTATGGCTACACCTTC. It specifies CASSYRQNYGYTF.

The chain carries TRBV19 and TRBJ2-7; TRBD2 agrees at 7 bases. The germline V gene encodes CDR1 LNHDA and CDR2 SQIVND (reference sequence). Trimming cost V 7 bases and J 5 bases; bases outside gene matches: 11. The CDR3 has 14 amino acids. CDR3 sequence: CASTPGGLRDEQYF. CDR3 nucleotide sequence: TGTGCCAGTACTCCGGGGGGTCTTAGGGACGAGCAGTACTTC.

V gene TRBV15 combines with J gene TRBJ1-6; D gene unclear. Germline-derived CDR1 and CDR2 are LNHNV and YYDKDF (reference sequence). The CDR3 has 15 residues. V gave up 8 bases and J gave up 0 bases, with 11 bases separating them. DNA of the CDR3: TGTGCCACCGGTGAAGGGAGCTCCTATAATTCACCCCTCCACTTT. Translating gives CATGEGSSYNSPLHF.

The V call is TRBV12-5, the J call TRBJ2-1; 7 bases fit TRBD1. The CDR3 has 14 residues. Trimming removed 6 bases from V and 5 bases from J; junction bases left unmatched: 7. CDR1 LGHNT and CDR2 FRNRAP come from the germline V gene. The CDR3 reads CASGPGTVHNEQFF. CDR3 sequence (DNA): TGTGCTAGTGGCCCCGGGACAGTCCACAATGAGCAGTTCTTC.

The chain couples TRBV14 to TRBJ1-1; unclear D gene. Trimming left V 4 bases short and J 7 bases short, with 10 bases between. This CDR3 comprises 12 residues. Germline V gene data show CDR1 as SGHDN and CDR2 as FVKESK. The CDR3 here is CASSPNRIEAFF. The DNA for the CDR3 is TGTGCCAGCAGCCCGAACAGAATTGAAGCTTTCTTT. The whole variable domain, filled in from reference TRBV14 and TRBJ1-1, reads EAGVTQFPSHSVIEKGQTVTLRCDPISGHDNLYWYRRVMGKEIKFLLHFVKESKQDESGMPNNRFLAERTGGTYSTLKVQPAELEDSGVYFCASSPNRIEAFFGQGTRLTVV.

The V call is TRBV5-1, the J call TRBJ2-3, with a possible D match to TRBD2 (6 bases). The CDR3 is 17 amino acids. V was trimmed by 3 bases and J by 2 bases, leaving 19 bases between them. The germline gives CDR1 SGHRS, CDR2 YFSETQ. As DNA, the CDR3 is TGCGCCAGCAGCTCCCCTGGGCGGGACCAGACCACAGATACGCAGTATTTT. Translation: CASSSPGRDQTTDTQYF.

The rearrangement links TRBV27 to TRBJ2-3; TRBD2 agrees at 7 bases. This CDR3 is 15 amino acids long. Germline CDR1 reads MNHEY; CDR2 reads SMNVEV (reference sequence). After removal of 6 bases from V and 8 bases from J, the junction contained 14 bases not matched to a gene. The CDR3 coding sequence is TGTGCCAGCAGAGAAACGGGGGGTCCGAGGGCTACGCAGTATTTT. This encodes CASRETGGPRATQYF.

This chain connects TRBV7-2 to TRBJ2-7; 10 positions agree with TRBD1. V trimming: 5 bases; J trimming: 5 bases; junction bases outside the gene matches: 6. There are 14 residues in the CDR3. Germline assignment: CDR1 SGHTA and CDR2 FQGNSA. The DNA of the CDR3 is TGTGCCAGCAGCCGAGGGACAGGGGCCAACGAGCAGTACTTC. Translation gives CASSRGTGANEQYF.

This clone was counted only a few times. The chain uses TRBV5-1 and TRBJ2-5; TRBD1 is a possible D gene (5 bases). The CDR3 covers 15 residues. The germline V gene has CDR1 SGHRS and CDR2 YFSETQ. The V and J ends lost 4 bases and 2 bases respectively, with 15 bases between them. The CDR3 DNA reads TGCGCCAGCAGCAATGGGGTAGGGGTGCAAGAGACCCAGTACTTC. Its protein product is CASSNGVGVQETQYF. Drawing the rest from reference TRBV5-1 and TRBJ2-5, the complete variable domain is KAGVTQTPRYLIKTRGQQVTLSCSPISGHRSVSWYQQTPGQGLQFLFEYFSETQRNKGNFPGRFSGRQFSNSRSEMNVSTLELGDSALYLCASSNGVGVQETQYFGPGTRLLVL.